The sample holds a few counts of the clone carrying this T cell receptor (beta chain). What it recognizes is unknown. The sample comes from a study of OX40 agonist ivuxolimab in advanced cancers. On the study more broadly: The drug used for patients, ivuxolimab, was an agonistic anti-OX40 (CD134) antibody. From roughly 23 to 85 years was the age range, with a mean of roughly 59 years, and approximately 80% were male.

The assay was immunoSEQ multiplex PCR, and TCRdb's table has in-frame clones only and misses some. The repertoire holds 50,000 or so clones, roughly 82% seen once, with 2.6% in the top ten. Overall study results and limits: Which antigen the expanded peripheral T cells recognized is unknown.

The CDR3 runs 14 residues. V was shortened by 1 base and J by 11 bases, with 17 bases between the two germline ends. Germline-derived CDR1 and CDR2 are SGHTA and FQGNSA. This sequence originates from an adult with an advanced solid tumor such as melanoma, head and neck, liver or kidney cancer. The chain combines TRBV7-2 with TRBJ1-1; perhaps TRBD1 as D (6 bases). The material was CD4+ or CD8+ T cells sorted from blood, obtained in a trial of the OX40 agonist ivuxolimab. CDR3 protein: CASSLGTGRSWAFF. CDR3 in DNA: TGTGCCAGCAGCTTAGGAACAGGGCGGTCTTGGGCTTTCTTT.